This entry is about one TCR beta chain. This sample stems from a study of blood T cell repertoires in COVID-19. On the study more broadly: Some COVID-19 samples were acute and others convalescent; all came from the United States, Italy and Spain. T cells, B-cell-depleted T cells, or PBMCs provided the cDNA or gDNA that served as material.

V was pared by 2 bases and J by 6 bases, with 4 bases of the junction left unmatched. This CDR3 is built from 14 residues. The germline V gene has CDR1 KGHSH and CDR2 LQKENI. Source study methods: Reference gene primer amplification gave estimated nucleated cell counts. Here immunoSEQ multiplex PCR was the method, and the copy in TCRdb shows in-frame clones only, minus some. The DNA was the basis for D and trimming; V, J and clone size are from that table. This sample has around 130,000 clones, with 70% to 85% found just once. The clonotype was recovered from a woman over 75 with acute or convalescent COVID-19. The chain links TRBV18 to TRBJ2-5, with TRBD1 matching over 9 bases. Sequenced sample: peripheral blood. CDR3 nucleotide sequence: TGTGCCAGCTCACCAACGACAGGGGGGAAGACCCAGTACTTC. It specifies CASSPTTGGKTQYF.